This T cell receptor (beta chain) is from a study of blood T cell repertoires in COVID-19. Overall study: Collection of acute and convalescent COVID-19 samples took place in the United States, Italy and Spain. Sources were T cells, B-cell-depleted T cells, or PBMCs; the material itself was cDNA or gDNA.

Per the study methods: Counts of nucleated cells, estimated from reference gene primer amplification, were obtained. Measured with immunoSEQ multiplex PCR; TCRdb has only the in-frame clones, and not every one. V, J and clone size derive from that table, while D and trimming were established from the DNA sequence. The sample yields about 260,000 clones, over 75% seen once. Looked up from germline, CDR1 is LGHDT and CDR2 is YNNKEL (reference sequence). V lost 1 base, J lost 1 base, and 10 bases lay in between. There are 15 residues in the CDR3. The material sequenced was peripheral blood. This receptor was identified in a human donor in a cohort sampled during active COVID-19. The chain has TRBV3-1 (or the pseudogene TRBV3-2) and TRBJ2-5; D gene ambiguous. The CDR3 bases are TGTGCCAGCAGCCAAGTCGCAGGTCTCCAAGAGACCCAGTACTTC. This translates into CASSQVAGLQETQYF.